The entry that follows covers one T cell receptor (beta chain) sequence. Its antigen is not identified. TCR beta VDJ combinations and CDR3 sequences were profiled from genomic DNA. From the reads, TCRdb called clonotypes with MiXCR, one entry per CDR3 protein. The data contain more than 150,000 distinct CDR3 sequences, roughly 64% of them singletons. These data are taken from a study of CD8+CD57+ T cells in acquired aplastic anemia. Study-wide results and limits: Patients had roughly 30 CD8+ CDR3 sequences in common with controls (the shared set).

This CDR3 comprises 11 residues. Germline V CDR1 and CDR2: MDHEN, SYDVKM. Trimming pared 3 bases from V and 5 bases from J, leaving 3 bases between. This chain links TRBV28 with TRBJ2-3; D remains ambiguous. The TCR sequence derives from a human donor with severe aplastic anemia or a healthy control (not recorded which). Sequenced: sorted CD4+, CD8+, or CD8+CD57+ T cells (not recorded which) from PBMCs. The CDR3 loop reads CASSFEDTQYF. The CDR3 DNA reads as TGTGCCAGCAGTTTTGAAGATACGCAGTATTTT.